This T cell receptor (beta chain) was recorded in a study of glioma-infiltrating T cells after dendritic cell vaccination. Before vaccination, two weeks after the third vaccination, and at progression, PBMC were collected. Germline V lookup: CDR1 LGHNA, CDR2 YNFKEQ. CDR3 length equals 18 residues. V was clipped by 3 bases and J by 6 bases; unmatched bases: 14. In the case of this clone: This sample also contains other DNA sequences that code for the same CDR3.

Assay: immunoSEQ multiplex PCR; the TCRdb copy retains only in-frame clones and omits some. The table records tens of thousands of clones, about four fifths of them present only once. V and J are TRBV4-2 and TRBJ2-2; 9 bases map to TRBD2. The sequence was collected from a human donor with glioblastoma. Here the sequenced sample was blood, taken before dendritic cell vaccination. CDR3 loop: CASSQAGLAQGPAGELFF. The CDR3 region has the DNA TGTGCCAGCAGCCAGGCCGGACTAGCGCAGGGGCCAGCCGGGGAGCTGTTTTTT.